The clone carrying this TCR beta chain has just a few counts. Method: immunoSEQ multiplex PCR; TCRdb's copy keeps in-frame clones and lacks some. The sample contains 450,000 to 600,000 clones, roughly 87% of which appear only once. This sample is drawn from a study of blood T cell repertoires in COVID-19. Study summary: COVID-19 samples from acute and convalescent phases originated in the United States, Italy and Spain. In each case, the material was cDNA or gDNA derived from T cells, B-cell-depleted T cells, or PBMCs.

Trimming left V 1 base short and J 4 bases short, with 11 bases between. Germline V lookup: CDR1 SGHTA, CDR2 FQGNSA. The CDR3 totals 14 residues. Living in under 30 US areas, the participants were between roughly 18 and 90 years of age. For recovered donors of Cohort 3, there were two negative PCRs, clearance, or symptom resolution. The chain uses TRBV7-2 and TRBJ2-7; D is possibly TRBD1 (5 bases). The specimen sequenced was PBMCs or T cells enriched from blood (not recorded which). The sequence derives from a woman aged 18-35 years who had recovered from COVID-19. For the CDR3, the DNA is TGTGCCAGCAGCTTAGATGACAGCTCTTACGAGCAGTACTTC. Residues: CASSLDDSSYEQYF.